This TCR beta chain was recovered during a study of Ad26.COV2.S vaccination and SARS-CoV-2 variants. Whole-study context: The study gave Ad26.COV2.S intramuscularly, once or twice 56 days apart. Findings and caveats of the study: Vaccine and placebo groups showed comparable non-spike TCR breadth. Greater spike-specific TCR breadth was seen in vaccine recipients than in placebo recipients.

Assay used: immunoSEQ multiplex PCR; TCRdb lists only in-frame clones, some missing. The table records a few hundred thousand clones, roughly 84% of them present only once. Treatment reported: some 19 received Ad26.COV2.S at low or high dose, single or two shots; 5 received placebo; per-sample allocation not given. Samples were taken on day 63 after the first vaccine or placebo injection. CDR1 and CDR2 from the germline V gene are MGHRA and YSYEKL. V was pared by 3 bases and J by 6 bases, with 13 bases between. The CDR3 covers 14 residues. A note on this clone: The target antigen is unknown.

The chain employs TRBV4-1 and TRBJ2-3, with D perhaps TRBD2 (7 bases). The sequences come from peripheral blood, collected in a trial of Ad26.COV2.S vaccine versus placebo. The clonotype originates from a person aged 18 to 65 who received the Ad26.COV2.S COVID-19 vaccine or a placebo. In nucleotides, the CDR3 is TGCGCCAGCAGCCAGGAGGGGGGGGAGGATACGCAGTATTTT. Translation gives CASSQEGGEDTQYF.